This T cell receptor (beta chain) comes out of a study of blood T cells in healthy people across ages. Broader study findings: Compared with aged donors, long-lived donors showed fewer expanded clones, suggesting selection. Leaving the PBMCs unsorted stopped any conclusive comparison of naive versus antigen-experienced cells. Older individuals had lower TCR beta diversity per million T cells (the decline was roughly linear).

This clonotype was seen a few times. The antigen remains undetermined. Through a sample-barcoded 5' primer and a J-beta primer mix, a second PCR was run for roughly 6 to 12 cycles. MiXCR was run by TCRdb on the 5' RACE reads, yielding one entry per CDR3 protein. The sample shows around 1.7 million distinct CDR3 sequences, 25% to 30% of them seen only once. Trimming took off 3 bases at V and 9 bases at J, with 9 bases between the two ends. This CDR3 is 12 amino acids long. Each sample used at least 6.5 million PBMCs. The sequencing sample was made of blood. The chain couples TRBV12-3 or TRBV12-4 to TRBJ1-5; D gene unclear. The receptor was derived from a woman in her twenties or thirties in good health. The CDR3 reads CASSFTQGPQHF. CDR3 nucleotide sequence: TGTGCCAGCAGTTTCACTCAAGGGCCCCAGCATTTT.